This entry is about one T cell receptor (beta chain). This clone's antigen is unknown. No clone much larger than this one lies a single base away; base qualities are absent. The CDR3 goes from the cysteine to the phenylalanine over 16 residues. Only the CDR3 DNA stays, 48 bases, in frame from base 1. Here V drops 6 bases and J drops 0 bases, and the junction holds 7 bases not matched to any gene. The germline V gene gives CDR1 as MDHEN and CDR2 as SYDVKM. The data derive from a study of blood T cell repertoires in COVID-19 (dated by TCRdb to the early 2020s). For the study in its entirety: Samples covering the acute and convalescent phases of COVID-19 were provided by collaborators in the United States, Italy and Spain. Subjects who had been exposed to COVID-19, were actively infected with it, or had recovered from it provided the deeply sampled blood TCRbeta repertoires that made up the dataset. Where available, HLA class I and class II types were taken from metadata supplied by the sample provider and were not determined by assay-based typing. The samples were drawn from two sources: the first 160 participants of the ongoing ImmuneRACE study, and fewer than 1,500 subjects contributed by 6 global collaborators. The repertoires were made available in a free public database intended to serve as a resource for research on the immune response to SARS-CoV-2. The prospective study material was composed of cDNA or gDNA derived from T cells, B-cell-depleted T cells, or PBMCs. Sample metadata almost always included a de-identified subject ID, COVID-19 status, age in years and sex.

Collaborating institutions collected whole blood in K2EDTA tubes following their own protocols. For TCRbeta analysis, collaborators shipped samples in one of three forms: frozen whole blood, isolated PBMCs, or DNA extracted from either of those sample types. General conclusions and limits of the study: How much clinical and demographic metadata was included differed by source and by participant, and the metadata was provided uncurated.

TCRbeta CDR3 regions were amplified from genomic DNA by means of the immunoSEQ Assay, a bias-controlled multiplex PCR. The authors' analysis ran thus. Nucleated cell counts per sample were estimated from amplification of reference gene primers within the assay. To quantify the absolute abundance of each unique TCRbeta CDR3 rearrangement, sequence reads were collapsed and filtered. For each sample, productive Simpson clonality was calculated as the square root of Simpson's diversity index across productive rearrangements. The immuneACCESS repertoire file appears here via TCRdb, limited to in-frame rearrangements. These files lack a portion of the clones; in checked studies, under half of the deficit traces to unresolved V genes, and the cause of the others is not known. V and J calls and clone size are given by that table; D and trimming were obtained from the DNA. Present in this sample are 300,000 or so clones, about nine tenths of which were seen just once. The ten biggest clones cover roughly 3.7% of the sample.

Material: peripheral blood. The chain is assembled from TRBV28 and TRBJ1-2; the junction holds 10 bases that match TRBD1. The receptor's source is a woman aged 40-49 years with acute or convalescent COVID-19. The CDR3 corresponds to CASRRDRGLANYGYTF. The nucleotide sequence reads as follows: TGTGCCAGCAGAAGAGACAGGGGGCTGGCTAACTATGGCTACACCTTC.